Listed below are T cell receptor beta chains from one sample, sequenced in a study of blood T cell repertoires in COVID-19. Clones were read by immunoSEQ multiplex PCR, and TCRdb kept only the in-frame ones, dropping some. Of 200,000 to 250,000 clones listed, around 90% are singletons. What was sequenced was PBMCs or T cells enriched from blood (not recorded which). The receptors stem from a woman between 18 and 29 years old who had recovered from COVID-19. The CDR3 runs from the conserved cysteine through the conserved F or W. D genes are given only for firm matches. Part of the rows lack a size; the others show once, few, many or a class for expanded clones.

D gene,J gene,V gene,clone size,CDR3 DNA,CDR3 protein
-,TRBJ1-5,TRBV7-9,-,TGTGCCAGCAGCCCAGGGATTAGCAATCAGCCCCAGCATTTT,CASSPGISNQPQHF
-,TRBJ2-5,TRBV4-1,-,TGCGCCAGCAGCCAAGGTTATCCGTCCCGGCAAGAGACCCAGTACTTC,CASSQGYPSRQETQYF
-,TRBJ1-5,TRBV7-8,-,TGTGCCAGCAGCCCCCTCGCTCCCAGTAATCAGCCCCAGCATTTT,CASSPLAPSNQPQHF
TRBD1,TRBJ1-3,TRBV11-2,-,TGTGCCAGCAGCTTTGGACAGGGGAACACCATATATTTT,CASSFGQGNTIYF
-,TRBJ1-1,TRBV6-2/TRBV6-3,-,TGTGCCAGCAGTTCCGCGGGTCATTTCACTGAAGCTTTCTTT,CASSSAGHFTEAFF
-,TRBJ2-5,TRBV11-3,-,TGTGCCAGCAGCTTTTCACAGGGAAAGACCCAGTACTTC,CASSFSQGKTQYF
-,TRBJ1-1,TRBV6-5,once,TGTGCCAGCAGTTACTCGATTGCGGGGGCCAACACTGAAGCTTTCTTT,CASSYSIAGANTEAFF
TRBD1,TRBJ1-5,TRBV15,-,TGTGCCACCCGACGGGGACAGGAGGTCGATCAGCCCCAGCATTTT,CATRRGQEVDQPQHF
TRBD1,TRBJ2-2,TRBV7-9,once,TGTGCCAGCAGCCAGGGGGCCTGGACCACCGGGGAGCTGTTTTTT,CASSQGAWTTGELFF
TRBD1,TRBJ2-7,TRBV5-1,-,TGCGCCAGCAGCGAAGCCGGGACAGGGGGCTACGAGCAGTACTTC,CASSEAGTGGYEQYF
TRBD1,TRBJ1-6,TRBV5-1,-,TGCGCCAGCAGCTTGAGGACAGGGGGCTATAATTCACCCCTCCACTTT,CASSLRTGGYNSPLHF
-,TRBJ1-2,TRBV18,-,TGTGCCAGCTCACCACCGGGCGTTGGCTATGGCTACACCTTC,CASSPPGVGYGYTF
-,TRBJ1-6,TRBV11-2,-,TGTGCCAGCAGCTCCTCAGGGGACTCACCCCTCCACTTT,CASSSSGDSPLHF
-,TRBJ1-6,TRBV28,-,TGTGCCAGCAGTTTATATCCCAGTCACCCCCTCCACTTT,CASSLYPSHPLHF
TRBD2,TRBJ2-1,TRBV9,-,TGTGCCAGCAGCGTAGGGAAGGGGACTAGCATCTGGAATGAGCAGTTCTTC,CASSVGKGTSIWNEQFF
-,TRBJ1-1,TRBV9,few,TGTGCCAGCAGCCCTATAAGGGGCGGCACTGAAGCTTTCTTT,CASSPIRGGTEAFF
TRBD1,TRBJ1-1,TRBV29-1,-,TGCAGCGTTGAAGGTCGGGGGACAGGCGGGAACACTGAAGCTTTCTTT,CSVEGRGTGGNTEAFF
-,TRBJ1-1,TRBV5-4,-,TGTGCCAGCAGCCCCGGAGGGCACGGGTTGGACACTGAAGCTTTCTTT,CASSPGGHGLDTEAFF
-,TRBJ1-1,TRBV25-1,-,TGTGCCAGCATCGGAGCGGGGCCTAACACTGAAGCTTTCTTT,CASIGAGPNTEAFF
TRBD2,TRBJ2-7,TRBV18,-,TGTGCCAGCTCACCACCGACTAGCGGGGCCTACTACGAGCAGTACTTC,CASSPPTSGAYYEQYF
-,TRBJ2-5,TRBV27,-,TGTGCCAGCAGTGCGGGACTTCAAGAGACCCAGTACTTC,CASSAGLQETQYF
TRBD1,TRBJ1-5,TRBV28,-,TGTGCCAGCCTGACAGGGCAGGGCAATCAGCCCCAGCATTTT,CASLTGQGNQPQHF
-,TRBJ1-4,TRBV2,-,TGTGCCAGCAGTCTCGGGTCCACCGGGGAAAAACTGTTTTTT,CASSLGSTGEKLFF
-,TRBJ1-6,TRBV28,-,TGTGCCAGCAGTTTCAGGGGAAGGCTGAATTCACCCCTCCACTTT,CASSFRGRLNSPLHF
TRBD1,TRBJ2-7,TRBV18,-,TGTGCCAGCTCACCGGGACAGGGGACCCACGAGCAGTACTTC,CASSPGQGTHEQYF
-,TRBJ1-2,TRBV3-1/TRBV3-2,once,TGTGCCAGCAGCCCGCTAACCAAACCAGGGGATGGCTACACCTTC,CASSPLTKPGDGYTF
-,TRBJ1-5,TRBV6-5,-,TGTGCCAGCAGACAGGGAGTCAATCAGCCCCAGCATTTT,CASRQGVNQPQHF
-,TRBJ1-5,TRBV28,-,TGTGCCAGCAGTTGGGCTAATCAGCCCCAGCATTTT,CASSWANQPQHF
-,TRBJ2-5,TRBV7-6,-,TGTGCCAGCAGCTTAGGAACCACAGCCCGAGCAAAGACCCAGTACTTC,CASSLGTTARAKTQYF
TRBD2,TRBJ2-1,TRBV5-1,-,TGCGCCAGCAGCTTCACTAGCGGGAACAATGAGCAGTTCTTC,CASSFTSGNNEQFF
-,TRBJ2-1,TRBV10-3,-,TGTGCCATCAGTGTGACAGCGGGCACGTACAATGAGCAGTTCTTC,CAISVTAGTYNEQFF
TRBD1,TRBJ1-6,TRBV10-3,-,TGTGCCATAAGTGGGGACAGATTGTCCAATTCACCCCTCCACTTT,CAISGDRLSNSPLHF
-,TRBJ1-1,TRBV19,-,TGTGCCAGCACGGGGGGGTCTGAAGCTTTCTTT,CASTGGSEAFF
TRBD1,TRBJ2-7,TRBV10-3,-,TGTGCCATCAGTGAGAGACAGGGGGACGAGCAGTACTTC,CAISERQGDEQYF
-,TRBJ2-1,TRBV5-6,-,TGTGCCAGCAGCTTTCTCAGAGAGCAGTTCTTC,CASSFLREQFF
-,TRBJ2-5,TRBV25-1,-,TGTGCCAGCAGTGAATGGAGGGCGGGAGAGACCCAGTACTTC,CASSEWRAGETQYF
-,TRBJ1-4,TRBV2,-,TGTGCCAGCAGCGTAATAACAGCTAATGAAAAACTGTTTTTT,CASSVITANEKLFF
TRBD1,TRBJ2-7,TRBV7-8,-,TGTGCCAGCAGCCTCCGGGACAGTGTATCTGAGCAGTACTTC,CASSLRDSVSEQYF
TRBD1,TRBJ1-2,TRBV4-2,-,TGTGCCAGCAGACCACGGACAGGGCGGTTGGGTGGCTACACCTTC,CASRPRTGRLGGYTF
TRBD1,TRBJ2-2,TRBV28,-,TGTGCCAGCAGAGGACAGGGGGCTTTCGGGGAGCTGTTTTTT,CASRGQGAFGELFF
-,TRBJ2-1,TRBV10-1,-,TGCGCCAGCAGCGACCCTGGTCCACTAGTGGGTTTCCGAATGGCGGATGAGCAGTTCTTC,CASSDPGPLVGFRMADEQFF
-,TRBJ2-3,TRBV9,-,TGTGCCAGCAGCGTAGCTAGCCAAGACGATACGCAGTATTTT,CASSVASQDDTQYF
-,TRBJ2-3,TRBV24-1,-,TGTGCCACCAGTGACCAGGGACTCTCCACAGATACGCAGTATTTT,CATSDQGLSTDTQYF
-,TRBJ1-5,TRBV19,-,TGTGCCAGTAGTATAGGGAAGGGGCCCGGCAATCAGCCCCAGCATTTT,CASSIGKGPGNQPQHF
-,TRBJ1-2,TRBV6-5,-,TGTGCCAGCAGTTACTCGTACAGATTCTATGGCTACACCTTC,CASSYSYRFYGYTF
TRBD1,TRBJ2-2,TRBV29-1,-,TGCAGCGTCGGACAGGGGCCCGGGGAGCTGTTTTTT,CSVGQGPGELFF
-,TRBJ1-5,TRBV7-2,-,TGTGCCAGCAGTAGGGGCAGGGGTAATCAGCCCCAGCATTTT,CASSRGRGNQPQHF
TRBD2,TRBJ2-1,TRBV18,-,TGTGCCAGCTCACCCCTAGGGACTAGCGGGGGCTCCTACAATGAGCAGTTCTTC,CASSPLGTSGGSYNEQFF
-,TRBJ1-4,TRBV3-1/TRBV3-2,once,TGTGCCAGCAGCCTCAGGGCGCAGGGCGAAAAACTGTTTTTT,CASSLRAQGEKLFF
TRBD2,TRBJ2-7,TRBV3-1/TRBV3-2,-,TGTGCCAGCAGCCAAGGGACTAGCGTTTCCTACGAGCAGTACTTC,CASSQGTSVSYEQYF
-,TRBJ1-1,TRBV19,once,TGTGCCAGTAGTATAAGCGGGGGAGAGACTGAAGCTTTCTTT,CASSISGGETEAFF
-,TRBJ2-1,TRBV2,-,TGTGCCAGCTTGAGCAGGGCCACCTCGAGTGATGAGCAGTTCTTC,CASLSRATSSDEQFF
TRBD2,TRBJ2-7,TRBV7-8,-,TGTGCCAGCAGGGCTAGCGGGTACGGCGAGCAGTACTTC,CASRASGYGEQYF
-,TRBJ2-1,TRBV7-9,-,TGTGCCAGCAGCATTGACAGGTTTGGGGAGCAGTTCTTC,CASSIDRFGEQFF